The 24 T cell receptor beta chains reported below all come from one sample, sequenced in a study of vaccination effects on CD4 cells after COVID-19. TCRdb's copy holds only in-frame clones and misses some; the assay was immunoSEQ multiplex PCR. This table holds tens of thousands of clones, roughly 73% found once. Antigen specificity for these receptors is unknown. Once cultured for more than nine days, the cells underwent separation to obtain CD4+ T cells. Two doses of either BNT162b2 or mRNA-1273 were given to each participant. Sequences were derived from CD4+ T cells from PBMCs cultured without peptide, sampled after COVID-19 vaccination. All receptors come from a human donor who received a COVID-19 vaccine.

This chain joins TRBV4-1 and TRBJ1-3, with D possibly TRBD1 on 5 matching bases. This CDR3 is 17 amino acids long. Trimming took off 0 bases at V and 0 bases at J, with 12 bases between the two ends. Germline V gives CDR1 MGHRA, CDR2 YSYEKL. The DNA of the CDR3 is TGCGCCAGCAGCCAAGAATCTACAGGCACCTCTGGAAACACCATATATTTT. This translates into CASSQESTGTSGNTIYF.

This clone was found once. This sequence joins TRBV2 and TRBJ1-4, with 7 bases lining up with TRBD1. Germline V gives CDR1 SNHLY, CDR2 FYNNEI. The CDR3 is made up of 15 amino acids. The trim removed 6 bases at V and 3 bases at J, leaving 7 bases unmatched. The CDR3 protein is CASSDRVAANEKLFF. As DNA, the CDR3 is TGTGCCAGCAGCGACAGGGTAGCAGCTAATGAAAAACTGTTTTTT.

The V gene is TRBV5-8, the J gene TRBJ2-3; TRBD2 might be the D (5 bases). V lost 3 bases and J 2 bases, leaving 13 bases between the germline ends. This CDR3 has 15 amino acids. Germline lookup yields CDR1 SGHTS and CDR2 YDEGEE. The CDR3 region has the DNA TGTGCCAGCAGCTATCTGGGCGGGCACACAGATACGCAGTATTTT. Translated: CASSYLGGHTDTQYF.

This clone was counted only a few times. The rearrangement uses TRBV5-6 and TRBJ2-1, with 8 nucleotides matching TRBD2. Trimming removed 2 bases from V and 11 bases from J; junction bases left unmatched: 12. This CDR3 is built from 15 residues. Germline V gene lookup returns CDR1 SGHDT and CDR2 YYEEEE. This CDR3 is CASSLRLAPSSKQFF. The CDR3 DNA sequence: TGTGCCAGCAGCTTAAGACTAGCGCCCTCTTCCAAGCAGTTCTTC.

This clone was recorded a few times. CDR3: CASSQDPYNEQFF. DNA of the CDR3: TGCGCCAGCAGCCAAGATCCCTACAATGAGCAGTTCTTC. This chain joins TRBV4-1 and TRBJ2-1; D gene ambiguous. With 0 bases removed from V and 2 bases from J, the gap between germline ends came to 2 bases. The CDR3 sequence is 13 residues long. Germline CDR1 is MGHRA and CDR2 is YSYEKL.

The CDR3, as DNA: TGTGCCAGCTCACCACTAGAGTTGAACACTGAAGCTTTCTTT. Its translation: CASSPLELNTEAFF. V gene TRBV18 combines with J gene TRBJ1-1; D remains ambiguous. The CDR3 contains 14 residues. V was shortened by 1 base and J by 0 bases, with 6 bases between the two germline ends. Germline V gene lookup returns CDR1 KGHSH and CDR2 LQKENI.

The genes are TRBV11-3 and TRBJ1-1, with 10 bases that match TRBD1. Trimming removed 5 bases from V and 6 bases from J; junction bases left unmatched: 3. The CDR3 runs 13 residues. Germline assignment: CDR1 SGHNT and CDR2 YENEEA. In nucleotides, the CDR3 is TGTGCCAGCAGCCATGGGACAGGGGCTGAAGCTTTCTTT. Its translation is CASSHGTGAEAFF.

This clone has a single count. V and J are TRBV5-1 and TRBJ1-3; TRBD1 might be the D (5 bases). Trimming removed 0 bases from V and 4 bases from J, with 5 bases in between. The germline V gene has CDR1 SGHRS and CDR2 YFSETQ. This CDR3 has 13 amino acids. The CDR3 DNA sequence: TGCGCCAGCAGCTTGGAGGGGGGAAACACCATATATTTT. It specifies CASSLEGGNTIYF.

This sequence joins TRBV28 and TRBJ2-5, with TRBD1 matching over 7 bases. This CDR3 is 15 amino acids long. V shed 6 bases and J 1 base; nucleotides not matched to a gene: 8. CDR1 is MDHEN and CDR2 is SYDVKM in the germline V gene. The CDR3 DNA sequence: TGTGCCAGCAGACCGCCGGACAGGCCCCAAGAGACCCAGTACTTC. It is translated as CASRPPDRPQETQYF.

The table lists this clone with a count of one. This chain connects TRBV3-1 (or the pseudogene TRBV3-2) to TRBJ2-5; no clear D gene. V lost 2 bases to trimming and J lost 2 bases, with 15 bases between them. The CDR3 length is 16 residues. The germline CDR1 and CDR2 sequences are LGHDT and YNNKEL (reference sequence). In DNA form, the CDR3 reads TGTGCCAGCAGCCAAACCCCTGGTCGGTTACAAGAGACCCAGTACTTC. It specifies CASSQTPGRLQETQYF.

The gene calls are TRBV10-3 and TRBJ2-7; D may be TRBD2 (5 bases). This CDR3 spans 14 amino acids. Per germline, CDR1 ENHRY and CDR2 SYGVKD. V shed 1 base and J shed 7 bases, with 14 bases lying between them. CDR3 in amino acids: CAISELLASGEQYV. The DNA of the CDR3 is TGTGCCATCAGTGAGTTACTGGCCTCGGGGGAGCAGTACGTC.

The genes are TRBV10-3 and TRBJ1-1; D is possibly TRBD1 (5 bases). V dropped 4 bases and J dropped 11 bases, with 20 bases sitting between them. The CDR3 is made up of 14 amino acids. Germline V lookup: CDR1 ENHRY, CDR2 SYGVKD. This CDR3 is CAISGGQDPIRAFF. The CDR3 region has the DNA TGTGCCATCAGTGGGGGCCAGGACCCCATTCGGGCTTTCTTT.

There are a few counts of this clone. This sequence joins TRBV9 and TRBJ1-6; D unclear. Trimming shortened V by 0 bases and J by 0 bases, and 10 bases separated the two germline ends. The germline V gene encodes CDR1 SGDLS and CDR2 YYNGEE. The CDR3 sequence is 17 residues long. The CDR3 DNA follows: TGTGCCAGCAGCGTAGATCTCGGGGACTCCTATAATTCACCCCTCCACTTT. Translated: CASSVDLGDSYNSPLHF.

This clone was recorded a few times. The V and J genes are TRBV23-1 and TRBJ1-1; D ambiguous. TRBV23-1 is an open reading frame, and its role is uncertain. V lost 0 bases and J lost 1, with 9 bases in between. The CDR3 runs to 15 residues. CDR3 nucleotides: TGCGCCAGCAGTCAATCGAGAGCAGGGAACACTGAAGCTTTCTTT. This codes for CASSQSRAGNTEAFF.

V and J are TRBV7-3 and TRBJ2-1; 9 nucleotides agree with TRBD1. Germline lookup yields CDR1 SGHTA and CDR2 FQGTGA. Trimming cost V 4 bases and J 5 bases; bases outside gene matches: 6. The CDR3 contains 15 residues. CDR3 nucleotides: TGTGCCAGCAGCTCAACAGGGGGCGTCCACAATGAGCAGTTCTTC. Translation: CASSSTGGVHNEQFF.

This clone was found once. The V call is TRBV14, the J call TRBJ1-1; TRBD1 matches at 7 bases. Losses at the gene ends were 0 bases for V and 2 bases for J; bases not matched to a gene: 18. The V gene's germline CDR1 is SGHDN and CDR2 FVKESK. This CDR3 region has 20 residues. The CDR3 protein is CASSQDGDFFAGQKNTEAFF. Written as DNA, the CDR3 is TGTGCCAGCAGCCAAGATGGCGACTTTTTCGCGGGACAGAAAAACACTGAAGCTTTCTTT.

V is TRBV25-1 and J is TRBJ1-6; a possible D gene is TRBD1 (5 bases). Germline values: CDR1 MGHDK, CDR2 SYGVNS. V was cut by 4 bases and J by 7 bases, with 11 bases left in between. This CDR3 comprises 14 residues. The CDR3 loop is CASSADRDNSPLHF. CDR3 coding DNA: TGTGCCAGCAGTGCGGACCGGGACAATTCACCCCTCCACTTT.

The CDR3 region is CASSPGRDRSNTIYF. The CDR3 DNA follows: TGTGCCAGCTCACCTGGACGGGACAGGTCGAACACCATATATTTT. This chain links TRBV18 with TRBJ1-3, with 8 bases aligning to TRBD1. J was trimmed by 7 bases and V by 3 bases; bases with no gene match: 8. CDR3 length: 15 residues. Germline loops: CDR1 KGHSH, CDR2 LQKENI.

Note on this clone: The junction shows a germline mismatch at one end, possibly a read error. This rearrangement joins TRBV30 to TRBJ1-1, with no clear D. CDR3 length: 16 residues. Germline V CDR1 and CDR2: GTSNPN, SVGIG (reference sequence). The chain's CDR3 is CAWSVLSSGDAGEGFF. CDR3 nucleotides: TGTGCCTGGAGTGTATTGAGTTCGGGTGATGCCGGAGAAGGTTTCTTT.

This clone was detected only a few times. The chain couples TRBV30 to TRBJ1-6; D gene unclear. CDR3 length equals 14 residues. V lost 2 bases, J lost 8 bases, and 13 bases lay in between. Per germline, CDR1 GTSNPN and CDR2 SVGIG (reference sequence). CDR3 protein: CAWSSPRLDSPLHF. As DNA, the CDR3 is TGTGCCTGGAGTTCCCCCCGTTTGGATTCACCCCTCCACTTT.

The chain couples TRBV27 to TRBJ1-6; a possible D gene is TRBD1 (5 bases). The CDR3 totals 13 residues. V lost 8 bases and J lost 14, with 19 bases in between. Germline lookup yields CDR1 MNHEY and CDR2 SMNVEV (reference sequence). The CDR3 bases are TGTGCCAGCGGGTTGCCGGGGGTGGCGGCCCTCCACTTT. It translates to CASGLPGVAALHF.

CDR3 amino acids: CASSVEGSYGYTF. As DNA, the CDR3 is TGTGCCAGCAGCGTAGAAGGGTCCTATGGCTACACCTTC. This rearrangement joins TRBV9 to TRBJ1-2; D is ambiguous. Trimming cost V 0 bases and J 4 bases, with 7 bases left between them. This CDR3 has 13 residues. CDR1 and CDR2 from the germline V gene are SGDLS and YYNGEE.

The gene calls are TRBV4-1 and TRBJ1-1; the match to TRBD1 covers 7 bases. Germline V gene sequence: CDR1 MGHRA, CDR2 YSYEKL. CDR3 size: 13 residues. V lost 0 bases and J lost 11; bases outside the gene matches: 6. CDR3 region: CASSQERGGWAFF. The CDR3 nucleotides are TGCGCCAGCAGCCAAGAACGAGGGGGCTGGGCTTTCTTT.

The rearrangement uses TRBV19 and TRBJ2-5, with D perhaps TRBD1 (5 bases). The germline V gene has CDR1 LNHDA and CDR2 SQIVND (reference sequence). V shed 3 bases and J shed 5 bases, with 13 bases lying between them. The CDR3 is 14 residues long. The CDR3 DNA follows: TGTGCCAGTAGTATTACCCAGGGCGTGGAGACCCAGTACTTC. Encoded protein: CASSITQGVETQYF.